Listed here are 15 T cell receptor beta chains from one sample, sequenced in a study of vaccination effects on CD4 cells after COVID-19. The repertoire was sequenced with immunoSEQ multiplex PCR; TCRdb's copy has only in-frame clones and lacks some. Among tens of thousands of clones, roughly 73% were seen once, and the ten largest hold approximately 25%. Before sequencing, viral peptide pools were used by the ViraFEST assay to expand antigen-specific CD4+ T cells. The culture ran for 10 days before CD4+ T cells were isolated. Vaccinated recipients, who were negative for nucleocapsid antibodies, had no history of SARS-CoV-2 infection. Their cognate antigens are unknown. The source material was CD4+ T cells from PBMCs cultured with HCoV-NL63 spike peptides, sampled before COVID-19 vaccination. Every receptor here comes from a human donor who received a COVID-19 vaccine.

The V and J genes are TRBV28 and TRBJ1-2; perhaps TRBD1 as D (5 bases). This CDR3 comprises 13 residues. Germline-derived CDR1 and CDR2 are MDHEN and SYDVKM. V was trimmed by 2 bases and J by 4 bases, leaving 8 bases between them. In DNA, the CDR3 is TGTGCCAGCAGTTTAGGGGGTGGCTATGGCTACACCTTC. Translated, it gives CASSLGGGYGYTF.

The J gene is TRBJ2-7, the V gene TRBV2, with 8 bases identical to TRBD1. This CDR3 region has 14 residues. The V segment lost 6 bases and the J segment 1 base; nucleotides outside the gene matches: 5. Germline CDR1 and CDR2: SNHLY and FYNNEI. The DNA for the CDR3 is TGTGCCAGCAGCAGTCAGGGGGCATCCTACGAGCAGTACTTC. It codes for CASSSQGASYEQYF.

The CDR3 region is CASKSDYGYTF. CDR3 nucleotides: TGTGCCAGCAAATCTGACTATGGCTACACCTTC. The gene calls are TRBV6-5 and TRBJ1-2; D is uncertain. Germline V gene lookup returns CDR1 MNHEY and CDR2 SVGAGI. V gave up 7 bases and J gave up 3 bases, with 6 bases separating them. This CDR3 is built from 11 residues.

The rearrangement links TRBV3-1 (or the pseudogene TRBV3-2) to TRBJ1-1, with 10 bases identical to TRBD1. Germline CDR1 reads LGHDT; CDR2 reads YNNKEL (reference sequence). This CDR3 has 16 residues. Unmatched junction bases numbered 3, after V lost 1 base and J lost 1 base. CDR3 residues: CASSQVWDRGNTEAFF. Here the CDR3 DNA reads TGTGCCAGCAGCCAAGTTTGGGACAGGGGGAACACTGAAGCTTTCTTT.

The chain uses TRBV28 and TRBJ1-1, with D uncertain. Trimming stripped 5 bases from V and 5 bases from J, with 24 bases between. The germline CDR1 and CDR2 sequences are MDHEN and SYDVKM. The CDR3 runs to 17 residues. The CDR3 region has the DNA TGTGCCAGCAGTACCCACCCAGGCGGCCTACATGGTACTGAAGCTTTCTTT. Amino acids: CASSTHPGGLHGTEAFF.

The chain couples TRBV10-3 to TRBJ2-7; the D call may be TRBD1 or TRBD2 (5 bases each). Deletions cut 2 bases from V and 4 bases from J, with 12 bases between. Per germline, CDR1 ENHRY and CDR2 SYGVKD. The CDR3 runs to 14 residues. The CDR3 reads CAISEPGTPYEQYF. In DNA, the CDR3 is TGTGCCATCAGTGAGCCGGGGACGCCTTACGAGCAGTACTTC.

This clone came up once. The genes are TRBV5-4 and TRBJ2-1, with D uncertain. From germline, CDR1 is SGHNT and CDR2 YYREEE (reference sequence). The CDR3 covers 14 residues. V was cut by 0 bases and J by 10 bases, with 14 bases left in between. CDR3 amino acids: CASSLAKRNEEQFF. Here the CDR3 DNA reads TGTGCCAGCAGCTTGGCAAAACGGAACGAGGAGCAGTTCTTC.

The chain couples TRBV6-1 to TRBJ1-2, with D unclear. Germline V gives CDR1 MNHNS, CDR2 SASEGT. The CDR3 is 14 residues long. V was trimmed by 2 bases and J by 4 bases, leaving 11 bases between them. This CDR3 is CASSEIARIYGYTF. The CDR3 DNA sequence: TGTGCCAGCAGTGAAATCGCGCGGATCTATGGCTACACCTTC.

The chain combines TRBV10-3 with TRBJ1-1, with no clear D. V gave up 1 base and J gave up 8 bases, with 14 bases separating them. The CDR3 covers 14 residues. Germline V lookup: CDR1 ENHRY, CDR2 SYGVKD. CDR3 amino acids: CAISELGGPGEAFF. CDR3 DNA sequence: TGTGCCATCAGTGAGTTGGGAGGCCCGGGGGAAGCTTTCTTT.

The chain combines TRBV28 with TRBJ2-7; D is ambiguous. The CDR3 has 15 residues. V dropped 6 bases and J dropped 2 bases, with 17 bases sitting between them. Germline V gene lookup returns CDR1 MDHEN and CDR2 SYDVKM. CDR3 region: CASRTLSRAPYEQYF. CDR3 DNA sequence: TGTGCCAGCAGAACCCTATCAAGGGCCCCCTACGAGCAGTACTTC.

This chain links TRBV19 with TRBJ2-5; 9 nucleotides match TRBD2. J was trimmed by 7 bases and V by 5 bases; bases with no gene match: 8. Germline V CDR1 and CDR2: LNHDA, SQIVND (reference sequence). The CDR3 sequence is 14 residues long. This chain's CDR3 is CASSPRTSVVTQYF. Written as DNA, the CDR3 is TGTGCCAGTAGTCCCCGGACTAGCGTGGTGACCCAGTACTTC.

As to this clone: This sample also contains other DNA sequences that code for the same CDR3. The rearrangement joins TRBV3-1 (or the pseudogene TRBV3-2) to TRBJ1-3; D gene uncertain. This CDR3 comprises 13 residues. V lost 0 bases to trimming and J lost 4 bases, with 4 bases between them. CDR1 and CDR2 (germline): LGHDT, YNNKEL (reference sequence). This CDR3 reads CASSQDEGNTIYF. The CDR3 region has the DNA TGTGCCAGCAGCCAAGATGAAGGAAACACCATATATTTT.

The chain couples TRBV20-1 to TRBJ2-2, with 9 nucleotides matching TRBD2. The CDR3 loop spans 15 amino acids. The V gene end was trimmed by 3 bases and the J gene end by 4 bases; junction bases not matched to a gene: 6. Germline V gene data show CDR1 as DFQATT and CDR2 as SNEGSKA (reference sequence). CDR3 amino acids: CSASRASGATGELFF. CDR3 in DNA: TGCAGTGCTAGTCGGGCTAGCGGGGCCACCGGGGAGCTGTTTTTT.

The V call is TRBV29-1, the J call TRBJ2-2; 11 bases fit TRBD1. The V gene's germline CDR1 is SQVTM and CDR2 ANQGSEA. Trimming cost V 4 bases and J 6 bases; bases outside gene matches: 4. This CDR3 comprises 14 residues. CDR3 sequence (DNA): TGCAGCGTTGGGACAGGGGGCATTCCCGGGGAGCTGTTTTTT. This translates into CSVGTGGIPGELFF.

This clone was counted a few times. The chain employs TRBV5-4 and TRBJ2-7; the match to TRBD1 covers 8 bases. J lost 2 bases, V lost 0 bases, and 4 bases had no gene match. This CDR3 is built from 15 residues. The germline V gene encodes CDR1 SGHNT and CDR2 YYREEE (reference sequence). The CDR3 nucleotides are TGTGCCAGCAGCTTGGCCGGGACAGGAGCCTACGAGCAGTACTTC. Protein: CASSLAGTGAYEQYF.